The 25 T cell receptor beta chains below all came from one sample that was sequenced in a study of T cells after posttransplantation cyclophosphamide. Measured with immunoSEQ multiplex PCR; TCRdb has only the in-frame clones, and not every one. The sample shows about 22,000 clones, 73% of them seen only once. The sequenced sample consisted of memory CD4+ T cells sorted from PBMCs. Receptors were obtained from an older woman in good health, CMV-negative, and a related stem cell transplant donor.

This clone was detected once. This chain connects TRBV7-2 to TRBJ1-3; no definite D call. The germline gives CDR1 SGHTA, CDR2 FQGNSA. CDR3 length equals 13 residues. Trimming removed 9 bases from V and 0 bases from J, with 9 bases in between. CDR3 DNA: TGTGCCAGTGGGCCTCTCTCTGGAAACACCATATATTTT. It yields the protein CASGPLSGNTIYF.

V is TRBV27 and J is TRBJ2-7, with TRBD1 as a possible D gene (6 bases). The CDR3 length is 14 residues. Germline values: CDR1 MNHEY, CDR2 SMNVEV (reference sequence). The V end lost 3 bases, the J end lost 0 bases, and 9 bases lay between the germline ends. The DNA of the CDR3 is TGTGCCAGCAGTTTCCGGGACAACTCCTACGAGCAGTACTTC. Translation: CASSFRDNSYEQYF.

This sequence joins TRBV23-1 and TRBJ2-3; the match to TRBD2 covers 9 bases. TRBV23-1 is recorded as an ORF, its role being uncertain. V was pared by 0 bases and J by 2 bases, with 9 bases of the junction left unmatched. CDR3 length equals 18 residues. CDR3 loop: CASSQSGALAGFTDTQYF. DNA of the CDR3: TGCGCCAGCAGTCAATCTGGAGCACTAGCGGGTTTCACAGATACGCAGTATTTT.

V and J are TRBV5-1 and TRBJ2-1; 7 nucleotides match TRBD2. Germline CDR1 reads SGHRS; CDR2 reads YFSETQ. The CDR3 has 15 residues. V was pared by 0 bases and J by 5 bases, with 5 bases of the junction left unmatched. The CDR3 sequence is CASSLAGRGNNEQFF. CDR3 in DNA: TGCGCCAGCAGCTTGGCAGGGAGGGGTAACAATGAGCAGTTCTTC.

The CDR3: CASRLGDRGDGETQYF. The CDR3 bases are TGTGCCAGCAGACTAGGGGACAGGGGGGACGGAGAGACCCAGTACTTC. The V and J genes are TRBV28 and TRBJ2-5; TRBD1 matches 11 bases. The CDR3 has 16 residues. Germline CDR1 and CDR2: MDHEN and SYDVKM. Unmatched junction bases numbered 10, after V lost 6 bases and J lost 4 bases.

In DNA, the CDR3 is TGCGCCAGCAGCTCGTCGGGGAAGGGAAGCTCCTACGAGCAGTACTTC. Its protein product is CASSSSGKGSSYEQYF. The chain employs TRBV5-1 and TRBJ2-7, with D maybe TRBD2 (5 bases). Trimming cost V 3 bases and J 0 bases, with 16 bases left between them. The CDR3 runs to 16 residues. The germline gives CDR1 SGHRS, CDR2 YFSETQ.

This clone was seen a single time. V and J are TRBV7-2 and TRBJ2-5; 8 bases line up with TRBD1. The J segment lost 4 bases and the V segment lost 1 base, leaving 5 bases of the junction unmatched. This CDR3 spans 15 amino acids. From germline, CDR1 is SGHTA and CDR2 FQGNSA. This CDR3 reads CASSLVRGRGETQYF. CDR3 nucleotides: TGTGCCAGCAGCTTAGTCAGGGGGCGGGGAGAGACCCAGTACTTC. The full variable domain, with the rest looked up from reference TRBV7-2 and TRBJ2-5, is GAGVSQSPSNKVTEKGKDVELRCDPISGHTALYWYRQSLGQGLEFLIYFQGNSAPDKSGLPSDRFSAERTGGSVSTLTIQRTQQEDSAVYLCASSLVRGRGETQYFGPGTRLLVL.

V and J are TRBV7-9 and TRBJ2-1, with TRBD2 identical over 11 bases. The CDR3 length is 14 residues. V shed 4 bases and J 8 bases; nucleotides not matched to a gene: 4. Germline-derived CDR1 and CDR2 are SEHNR and FQNEAQ (reference sequence). The DNA of the CDR3 is TGTGCCAGCAGCTCGGGACTAGCGGAACATGAGCAGTTCTTC. Translating gives CASSSGLAEHEQFF.

The CDR3 coding sequence is TGTGCCAGAAGAGGGAGGGGGATTTGGTTATATTCACCCCTCCACTTT. Protein product: CARRGRGIWLYSPLHF. The chain recombines TRBV21-1 with TRBJ1-6. TRBV21-1 represents a pseudogene. CDR3 length: 16 amino acids.

Only a few counts were recorded for this clone. The CDR3 here is CASSRGGALEAFF. Here the CDR3 DNA reads TGTGCCAGCAGTAGAGGAGGAGCCCTTGAAGCTTTCTTT. The chain combines TRBV5-6 with TRBJ1-1; D is ambiguous. The length of the CDR3 is 13 residues. Germline-derived CDR1 and CDR2 are SGHDT and YYEEEE. Trimming shortened V by 5 bases and J by 7 bases, and 15 bases separated the two germline ends.

Concerning this clone: One junction end disagrees with the germline gene, perhaps due to a read error. The chain links TRBV7-7 to TRBJ2-7; 8 bases map to TRBD1. CDR3 length: 14 amino acids. Germline assignment: CDR1 SSHAT and CDR2 FNYEAQ (reference sequence). Here the CDR3 reads CASSSEGAGGKQYF. Written as DNA, the CDR3 is TGTGCTAGCAGCTCCGAGGGGGCAGGGGGCAAGCAGTACTTC.

This clone appeared once. This sequence joins TRBV6-5 and TRBJ2-3; a possible D gene is TRBD2 (6 bases). This CDR3 has 15 residues. V gave up 1 base and J gave up 4 bases, with 12 bases separating them. CDR1 is MNHEY, CDR2 SVGAGI, per germline. Written as DNA, the CDR3 is TGTGCCAGCAGTTACTTCCCGGGGGTGGCAGATACGCAGTATTTT. Protein: CASSYFPGVADTQYF.

The DNA of the CDR3 is TGCGCCAGCAGCTTGCAAGGGACATGGGGGGCCAACGTCCTGACTTTC. Residues: CASSLQGTWGANVLTF. This chain joins TRBV5-1 and TRBJ2-6, with a weak D call TRBD1 (6 bases). Per germline, CDR1 SGHRS and CDR2 YFSETQ. This CDR3 contains 16 residues. Trimming stripped 1 base from V and 4 bases from J, with 12 bases between.

The rearrangement joins TRBV7-2 to TRBJ2-2; D unresolved. V was pared by 5 bases and J by 5 bases, with 12 bases between. The germline V gene encodes CDR1 SGHTA and CDR2 FQGNSA. CDR3 length: 14 amino acids. Here the CDR3 DNA reads TGTGCCAGCAGCCTAGAAGAGAGGACCGGGGAGCTGTTTTTT. Amino acids: CASSLEERTGELFF.

This sequence joins TRBV4-1 and TRBJ1-2, with 11 bases matching TRBD1. CDR1 and CDR2 (germline): MGHRA, YSYEKL. The V and J ends lost 8 bases and 1 base, in that order; junction bases with no gene match: 3. This CDR3 contains 14 residues. For the CDR3, the DNA is TGCGCCAGCCGGGGGACAGGGGGTAACTATGGCTACACCTTC. Its protein is CASRGTGGNYGYTF.

CDR3 residues: CASSVEGSNQPQHF. The CDR3 nucleotides read TGTGCCAGCAGTGTAGAGGGTAGCAATCAGCCCCAGCATTTT. The gene calls are TRBV2 and TRBJ1-5, with D uncertain. Trimming left V 4 bases short and J 0 bases short, with 7 bases between. CDR3 length: 14 residues. The germline CDR1 and CDR2 sequences are SNHLY and FYNNEI.

The genes are TRBV5-1 and TRBJ1-5, with a weak D call TRBD1 (5 bases). CDR3 size: 16 residues. V was clipped by 0 bases and J by 1 base, with 11 bases between them. The germline V gene encodes CDR1 SGHRS and CDR2 YFSETQ. The CDR3 DNA follows: TGCGCCAGCAGCTTGGGCTTTGGGGGGAGCAATCAGCCCCAGCATTTT. As protein: CASSLGFGGSNQPQHF.

The V and J genes are TRBV15 and TRBJ1-2, with 8 bases matching TRBD1. CDR1 is LNHNV, CDR2 YYDKDF, per germline (reference sequence). CDR3 length: 16 residues. Germline trimming cut 0 bases from V and 4 bases from J; bases unmatched to any gene: 7. The CDR3 DNA reads TGTGCCACCAGCAGAGACCCCAGGGGGCGCGGCTATGGCTACACCTTC. Amino acids: CATSRDPRGRGYGYTF.

This clone was picked up a small number of times. The chain employs TRBV5-5 and TRBJ1-2; 12 nucleotides agree with TRBD1. Germline lookup yields CDR1 SGHKS and CDR2 YYEKEE (reference sequence). The CDR3 is 18 residues long. The trim removed 4 bases at V and 5 bases at J, leaving 15 bases unmatched. The CDR3 nucleotides are TGTGCCAGCAGCGTCCACCGGGACAGGGGGCAAAGGTCTTATGGCTACACCTTC. Amino acids: CASSVHRDRGQRSYGYTF.

This clone was detected only once. V is TRBV4-2 and J is TRBJ2-7; D unclear. Germline CDR1 and CDR2: LGHNA and YNFKEQ. With 2 bases removed from V and 0 bases from J, the gap between germline ends came to 8 bases. The CDR3 has 14 residues. The CDR3 sequence: CASSQPGSSYEQYF. In DNA, the CDR3 is TGTGCCAGCAGCCAACCCGGTAGCTCCTACGAGCAGTACTTC.

The CDR3 DNA reads TGTGCCAGCAGCTCTTCTAGCGGGAGGGTGAGCTCCTACAATGAGCAGTTCTTC. It yields the protein CASSSSSGRVSSYNEQFF. This chain uses TRBV7-6 with TRBJ2-1; TRBD2 aligns across 12 bases. Germline V gene sequence: CDR1 SGHVS, CDR2 FNYEAQ. With 4 bases clipped from V and 0 bases from J, the junction kept 7 bases outside the gene matches. This CDR3 has 18 amino acids. The full variable domain, rest sourced from reference TRBV7-6 and TRBJ2-1, is GAGVSQSPRYKVTKRGQDVALRCDPISGHVSLYWYRQALGQGPEFLTYFNYEAQQDKSGLPNDRFSAERPEGSISTLTIQRTEQRDSAMYRCASSSSSGRVSSYNEQFFGPGTRLTVL.

This chain joins TRBV28 and TRBJ2-3; 8 bases align to TRBD1. Germline values: CDR1 MDHEN, CDR2 SYDVKM. With 2 bases clipped from V and 5 bases from J, the junction kept 6 bases outside the gene matches. The CDR3 is 15 residues long. The CDR3: CASSLAGGRGDTQYF. CDR3 bases: TGTGCCAGCAGTTTAGCAGGGGGCCGGGGAGATACGCAGTATTTT. Full variable domain (rest looked up from reference TRBV28 and TRBJ2-3): DVKVTQSSRYLVKRTGEKVFLECVQDMDHENMFWYRQDPGLGLRLIYFSYDVKMKEKGDIPEGYSVSREKKERFSLILESASTNQTSMYLCASSLAGGRGDTQYFGPGTRLTVL.

V is TRBV7-8 and J is TRBJ2-7; 14 bases fit TRBD2. Per germline, CDR1 SGHVS and CDR2 FQNEAQ. The V segment lost 5 bases and the J segment 0 bases; nucleotides outside the gene matches: 9. The CDR3 runs 18 residues. The chain's CDR3 is CASSARLAGGQSSYEQYF. The CDR3 DNA reads TGTGCCAGCAGCGCCCGACTAGCGGGGGGGCAGAGCTCCTACGAGCAGTACTTC.

The rearrangement uses TRBV5-1 and TRBJ2-1; D might be TRBD2 (5 bases). The CDR3 has 14 residues. Germline V gene lookup returns CDR1 SGHRS and CDR2 YFSETQ. V gave up 1 base and J gave up 6 bases, with 11 bases separating them. In DNA, the CDR3 is TGCGCCAGCAGCTTGTCCGGGATAAGCAATGAGCAGTTCTTC. Its protein is CASSLSGISNEQFF.

The J gene is TRBJ1-1, the V gene TRBV9; D remains unclear. Germline V CDR1 and CDR2: SGDLS, YYNGEE. Between the trimmed V and J ends, which lost 0 bases and 6 bases, there was a span of 15 bases. CDR3 length equals 15 residues. The CDR3 reads CASSVEALRGAEAFF. The CDR3 DNA reads as TGTGCCAGCAGCGTAGAAGCGCTTCGGGGAGCTGAAGCTTTCTTT.